This is a list of T cell receptor beta chains from one sample in a study of cytomegalovirus exposure and HLA in healthy donors. Measured with immunoSEQ multiplex PCR; TCRdb has only the in-frame clones, and not every one. The sample records 120,000 to 150,000 clones, approximately 80% being singletons. The sequenced sample was PBMCs. These receptors were collected from a male donor in good health and CMV-seronegative. The CDR3 runs from the conserved cysteine through the conserved F or W. D genes are given only for firm matches. The size field is filled for only some rows; it gives once, few, many or a size class.

>NA|TRBJ2-7|15|TRBV7-8|TRBD2
CASSLVSSGAYEQYF
TGTGCCAGCAGCTTAGTCTCTAGCGGGGCCTACGAGCAGTACTTC
>NA|TRBJ2-5|15|TRBV7-2|NA
CASSLGVAFQETQYF
TGTGCCAGCAGCTTAGGGGTAGCTTTTCAAGAGACCCAGTACTTC
>NA|TRBJ1-2|15|TRBV6-1|TRBD1
CASSQPGQLHYGYTF
TGTGCCAGCAGTCAACCGGGACAGCTCCACTATGGCTACACCTTC
>few|TRBJ2-7|15|TRBV5-4|TRBD2
CASSLGAGSSYEQYF
TGTGCCAGCAGCTTGGGAGCGGGGAGCTCCTACGAGCAGTACTTC
>NA|TRBJ2-7|14|TRBV6-5|NA
CASSHRQSSYEQYF
TGTGCCAGCAGTCATCGACAGTCCTCCTACGAGCAGTACTTC
>NA|TRBJ2-1|14|TRBV29-1|TRBD2
CSVGTSGGRNEQFF
TGCAGCGTGGGGACTAGCGGGGGCAGGAATGAGCAGTTCTTC
>NA|TRBJ2-7|13|TRBV6-1|TRBD1
CASTGTGDYEQYF
TGTGCCAGCACCGGGACAGGGGACTACGAGCAGTACTTC
>NA|TRBJ2-3|15|TRBV25-1|NA
CASSELRTSTDTQYF
TGTGCCAGCAGTGAACTGAGAACTAGCACAGATACGCAGTATTTT
>NA|TRBJ1-2|14|TRBV27|NA
CASSLDSANYGYTF
TGTGCCAGCAGTTTGGACAGTGCTAACTATGGCTACACCTTC
>NA|TRBJ2-7|16|TRBV18|TRBD2
CASSPRGGRNTYEQYF
TGTGCCAGCTCACCTCGGGGGGGGCGCAACACCTACGAGCAGTACTTC
>NA|TRBJ2-1|15|TRBV18|NA
CASSPRSGDGNEQFF
TGTGCCAGCTCACCACGCTCGGGAGACGGGAATGAGCAGTTCTTC
>NA|TRBJ1-1|13|TRBV7-3|NA
CASSSGVNTEAFF
TGTGCCAGCAGCTCAGGCGTGAACACTGAAGCTTTCTTT
>few|TRBJ2-2|15|TRBV7-9|NA
CSSSLRQPNTGELFF
TGTTCCAGCAGCCTCAGACAGCCCAACACCGGGGAGCTGTTTTTT
>NA|TRBJ2-7|12|TRBV30|NA
CAWSTQGLEQYF
TGTGCCTGGAGTACACAGGGTTTAGAGCAGTACTTC
>NA|TRBJ1-2|14|TRBV28|NA
CASSPAGLGYGYTF
TGTGCCAGCAGTCCTGCGGGCCTCGGCTATGGCTACACCTTC
>once|TRBJ2-3|17|TRBV5-1|NA
CASSSTLSGSSTDTQYF
TGCGCCAGCAGCTCAACTCTCAGCGGATCTAGCACAGATACGCAGTATTTT
>NA|TRBJ2-5|14|TRBV4-1|NA
CASSQDQEGETQYF
TGCGCCAGCAGCCAAGACCAGGAAGGAGAGACCCAGTACTTC
>NA|TRBJ2-7|13|TRBV6-5|NA
CASIGSDRLVQYF
TGTGCCAGCATCGGGTCAGATCGTCTTGTGCAGTACTTC
>NA|TRBJ1-5|15|TRBV28|NA
CASSPSPRGNQPQHF
TGTGCCAGCAGCCCCTCCCCCCGGGGAAATCAGCCCCAGCATTTT
>NA|TRBJ2-7|14|TRBV6-1|NA
CASSHRGGGWEQYF
TGTGCCAGCAGTCACAGAGGGGGAGGGTGGGAGCAGTACTTC
>once|TRBJ2-1|17|TRBV29-1|NA
CSVSLAAESYSYNEQFF
TGCAGCGTATCCTTAGCGGCGGAGTCGTACTCCTACAATGAGCAGTTCTTC
>once|TRBJ2-1|14|TRBV19|TRBD1
CASSTGTGMNEQFF
TGTGCCAGTAGTACAGGGACAGGAATGAATGAGCAGTTCTTC
>NA|TRBJ1-1|14|TRBV4-3|NA
CASSQDRMNTEAFF
TGCGCCAGCAGCCAAGACAGGATGAACACTGAAGCTTTCTTT
>once|TRBJ2-7|15|TRBV5-6|TRBD1
CASSPGQTINYEQYF
TGTGCCAGCAGTCCGGGACAGACTATTAACTACGAGCAGTACTTC
>NA|TRBJ2-7|12|TRBV29-1|NA
CSVAGGPYEQYF
TGCAGCGTTGCCGGGGGACCCTACGAGCAGTACTTC
>NA|TRBJ2-1|16|TRBV30|TRBD1
CAWSVGWTGLYNEQFF
TGTGCCTGGAGTGTTGGGTGGACAGGGTTGTACAATGAGCAGTTCTTC
>NA|TRBJ1-2|13|TRBV6-5|NA
CASTATGRIGYTF
TGTGCCAGCACCGCTACAGGGCGGATTGGCTACACCTTC
>NA|TRBJ2-5|11|TRBV5-1|NA
CASSSGETQYF
TGCGCCAGCAGTTCGGGGGAGACCCAGTACTTC
>NA|TRBJ2-1|14|TRBV5-4|NA
CASSLADENNEQFF
TGTGCCAGCAGCTTGGCCGATGAGAACAATGAGCAGTTCTTC
>few|TRBJ2-3|12|TRBV7-9|NA
CASSFNTDTQYF
TGTGCCAGCAGCTTTAACACAGATACGCAGTATTTT
>NA|TRBJ2-3|16|TRBV18|TRBD1
CASSSGQGGVLNTQYF
TGTGCCAGCTCATCCGGACAGGGAGGCGTATTAAATACGCAGTATTTT
>NA|TRBJ2-7|15|TRBV21-1|NA
CASSNGGPSSSEQYF
TGTGCCAGCAGCAACGGAGGGCCTTCCTCATCCGAGCAGTACTTC
>NA|TRBJ2-2|14|TRBV7-6|TRBD2
CASSPGEGTGELFF
TGTGCCAGCAGCCCTGGGGAGGGAACCGGGGAGCTGTTTTTT
>NA|TRBJ1-1|13|TRBV2|NA
CASTALGDTEAFF
TGTGCCAGCACAGCCCTGGGCGACACTGAAGCTTTCTTT
>NA|TRBJ2-2|14|TRBV29-1|NA
CSVDRGLRTGELFF
TGCAGCGTTGATCGGGGGTTGCGGACCGGGGAGCTGTTTTTT
>NA|TRBJ2-3|15|TRBV11-1|TRBD1
CASSRDRGKTDTQYF
TGTGCCAGCAGCCGCGACAGGGGTAAGACAGATACGCAGTATTTT
>NA|TRBJ2-1|15|TRBV7-6|TRBD2
CASSLSGSSYNEQFF
TGTGCCAGCAGCTTAAGCGGGAGCTCCTACAATGAGCAGTTCTTC
>NA|TRBJ2-1|15|TRBV11-2|TRBD2
CASSLSASGREGQFF
TGTGCCAGCAGCCTCTCGGCTAGCGGGAGGGAAGGGCAGTTCTTC
>NA|TRBJ2-7|14|TRBV13|TRBD2
CASSSGLAGYEQYF
TGTGCCAGCAGCTCGGGACTAGCCGGCTACGAGCAGTACTTC
>NA|TRBJ2-7|17|TRBV5-1|NA
CASSLTRPTGSSYEQYF
TGCGCCAGCAGCCTCACCCGCCCGACGGGGAGCTCCTACGAGCAGTACTTC
>NA|TRBJ2-2|15|TRBV7-3|NA
CASSFGGANTGELFF
TGTGCCAGCAGCTTTGGCGGGGCGAACACCGGGGAGCTGTTTTTT
>NA|TRBJ2-7|12|TRBV4-1|NA
CASSQARGEQYF
TGCGCCAGCAGCCAGGCCAGGGGCGAGCAGTACTTC
>NA|TRBJ1-5|13|TRBV7-9|NA
CASSLVGGQPQHF
TGTGCCAGCAGCTTAGTCGGGGGACAGCCCCAGCATTTT
>NA|TRBJ2-4|16|TRBV11-2|NA
CASSLDHGGGKNIQYF
TGTGCCAGCAGCTTAGATCACGGGGGAGGCAAAAACATTCAGTACTTC
>once|TRBJ2-3|14|TRBV7-6|TRBD1
CASSLDRTTDTQYF
TGTGCCAGCAGTTTGGACAGGACCACAGATACGCAGTATTTT
>NA|TRBJ1-2|15|TRBV9|TRBD1
CASSAGQGAPYGYTF
TGTGCCAGCAGCGCGGGACAGGGGGCCCCCTATGGCTACACCTTC
>few|TRBJ1-5|16|TRBV5-1|NA
CASSLGRVNGNQPQHF
TGCGCCAGCAGCTTGGGCAGGGTGAACGGGAATCAGCCCCAGCATTTT
>NA|TRBJ1-1|14|TRBV6-1|NA
CASIVTGSWGEAFF
TGTGCCAGCATTGTGACAGGTTCATGGGGTGAAGCTTTCTTT
>NA|TRBJ2-5|15|TRBV6-6|NA
CASSSPRALKETQYF
TGTGCCAGCAGTTCCCCCAGGGCCCTCAAAGAGACCCAGTACTTC
>NA|TRBJ2-7|14|TRBV10-3|NA
CAISKASASYEQYF
TGTGCCATCAGTAAGGCTAGCGCATCCTACGAGCAGTACTTC
>NA|TRBJ1-5|14|TRBV6-1|NA
CASRSGYSNQPQHF
TGTGCCAGTAGATCGGGGTATAGCAATCAGCCCCAGCATTTT